These T cell receptor beta chains were read from a single sample in a study of T cell responses to AZD1222 COVID-19 vaccine. The assay was immunoSEQ multiplex PCR, and TCRdb's table has in-frame clones only and misses some. Counted here are 95,000 to 150,000 clones, about 85% occurring once; the ten biggest clones make up 6.2%. The sample consisted of peripheral blood, taken on day 0 of AZD1222 vaccination. Receptors were obtained from an adult in good health. The CDR3 runs from the conserved cysteine through the conserved F or W. A D gene is named only where the DNA matches it firmly. The size of a clone is reported for some rows only, either as once, few or many, or as a class for expanded clones.

size | D | J | V | DNA | CDR3
. | . | TRBJ1-2 | TRBV5-1 | TGCGCCAGCAGCTTGGAGGGATATGGCTACACCTTC | CASSLEGYGYTF
. | . | TRBJ2-1 | TRBV5-1 | TGCGCCAGCAGCGAGCAGGGCCTCTACAATGAGCAGTTCTTC | CASSEQGLYNEQFF
. | . | TRBJ2-7 | TRBV7-2 | TGTGCCAGCAGCCCGACGGTCGCCTCCTACGAGCAGTACTTC | CASSPTVASYEQYF
. | . | TRBJ1-1 | TRBV19 | TGTGCCAGTAGTGTGGATTCGGTCGCTGAAGCTTTCTTT | CASSVDSVAEAFF
. | TRBD1 | TRBJ2-7 | TRBV28 | TGTGCCAGCACCAAGGACAAGGGACAGGGAGCCTACGAGCAGTACTTC | CASTKDKGQGAYEQYF
. | . | TRBJ1-5 | TRBV19 | . | CASSRFLAQVNNQPQHF
. | TRBD1 | TRBJ2-7 | TRBV2 | TGTGCTTCCGGGACAGGAATAAAGCAGTACTTC | CASGTGIKQYF
. | . | TRBJ1-1 | TRBV10-3 | TGTGCCATCTCTCCCGAGAGCCCGGGCAGGGAAGCTTTCTTT | CAISPESPGREAFF
. | . | TRBJ1-6 | TRBV15 | TGTGCCACCAGCAGAGAGGGGCTAAGACTGGGTAATTCACCCCTCCACTTT | CATSREGLRLGNSPLHF
. | . | TRBJ2-2 | TRBV7-9 | TGTGCCAGCAGGCTTCTAAACGGGGGTAACACCGGGGAGCTGTTTTTT | CASRLLNGGNTGELFF
. | . | TRBJ2-7 | TRBV11-3 | TGTGCCAGCAGCCCCGGTCCCCACGAGCAGTACTTC | CASSPGPHEQYF
. | . | TRBJ1-6 | TRBV18 | TGTGCCAGCTCACCGCGTGGTGATTCACCCCTCCACTTT | CASSPRGDSPLHF
. | . | TRBJ1-1 | TRBV7-6 | TGTGCCAGCAGCTTAGTGGAGGGTTTGGCTGAAGCTTTCTTT | CASSLVEGLAEAFF
. | . | TRBJ2-7 | TRBV13 | TGTGCCAGCAGCTTAGTCCGATACGAGCAGTACTTC | CASSLVRYEQYF
. | . | TRBJ1-1 | TRBV25-1 | TGTGCCAGCGCCCCCGGACTGAACACTGAAGCTTTCTTT | CASAPGLNTEAFF
. | TRBD1 | TRBJ1-5 | TRBV10-1 | TGCGCCAGCTCTCCGGGACAGGGTGTGGGTCAGCCCCAGCATTTT | CASSPGQGVGQPQHF
. | . | TRBJ1-1 | TRBV10-3 | TGTGCCAGCACCCTGGGAGTCAACACTGAAGCTTTCTTT | CASTLGVNTEAFF
. | . | TRBJ1-5 | TRBV27 | TGTGCCAGCAGTTTATCCCAGGGTAAGAATCAGCCCCAGCATTTT | CASSLSQGKNQPQHF
. | . | TRBJ1-1 | TRBV29-1 | TGCAGCGTTGGAGGACCCGACGGGAACACTGAAGCTTTCTTT | CSVGGPDGNTEAFF
. | TRBD1 | TRBJ1-4 | TRBV24-1 | TGTGCCACCAGTGCCTCGGGACAGGGGGGCGAAAAACTGTTTTTT | CATSASGQGGEKLFF
. | TRBD1 | TRBJ1-2 | TRBV4-3 | TGCGCCAGCAGCCGGGACAGGGCCTATGGCTACACCTTC | CASSRDRAYGYTF
. | . | TRBJ2-3 | TRBV28 | TGTGCCAGCATTCCACCGTATGCTAGCACAGATACGCAGTATTTT | CASIPPYASTDTQYF
. | . | TRBJ2-3 | TRBV5-4 | TGTGCCAGCAGCTTGCGGGGGAGGACAGATACGCAGTATTTT | CASSLRGRTDTQYF
. | TRBD1 | TRBJ1-2 | TRBV19 | TGTGCCAGTAGCCCCGACAGGGGAGGGAGCTACACCTTC | CASSPDRGGSYTF
. | . | TRBJ1-2 | TRBV15 | TGTGCCACCAGCATGGACTTTACTAACTATGGCTACACCTTC | CATSMDFTNYGYTF
. | . | TRBJ2-1 | TRBV28 | TGTGCCAGCAGCCAGGGGGGGCCAGGGGACAATGAGCAGTTCTTC | CASSQGGPGDNEQFF
once | . | TRBJ1-3 | TRBV7-9 | TGTGCCAGCACCGGGTTCTGGGGTGTAACGGGAAACACCATATATTTT | CASTGFWGVTGNTIYF
few | . | TRBJ1-1 | TRBV15 | TGTGCCACCAGCAGAGGGGATTACGCGGACACTGAAGCTTTCTTT | CATSRGDYADTEAFF
. | . | TRBJ1-1 | TRBV6-2/TRBV6-3 | TGTGCCAGCAGTTACTGGTGGGTGTACACTGAAGCTTTCTTT | CASSYWWVYTEAFF